The 32 T cell receptor beta chains below were found in one sample sequenced in a study of cytomegalovirus exposure and HLA in healthy donors. The PCR ran on 60 Vbeta and 13 Jbeta primers. Produced via immunoSEQ multiplex PCR; TCRdb's table is partial and in-frame only. The sample records some 200,000 clones, approximately 85% being singletons. Sequenced input: PBMCs. The receptors stem from a woman aged 45-60 years in good health and CMV-seropositive.

V usage is TRBV4-1 and J usage is TRBJ2-7; TRBD1 matches at 8 bases. Germline V lookup: CDR1 MGHRA, CDR2 YSYEKL. Trimming at V came to 3 bases and at J to 2 bases, leaving 15 bases not matched to a gene. This CDR3 is 18 amino acids long. In nucleotides, the CDR3 is TGCGCCAGCAGCCACGGACAGGGTGGACTACTTCGGGCCTACGAGCAGTACTTC. Encoded protein: CASSHGQGGLLRAYEQYF.

The V gene is TRBV2, the J gene TRBJ1-3, with D tentatively TRBD1 (6 bases). CDR3 size: 15 residues. V lost 4 bases, J lost 0 bases, and 10 bases lay in between. From germline, CDR1 is SNHLY and CDR2 FYNNEI. The CDR3 DNA reads TGTGCCAGCAGTGGGACAGTCCCCTCTGGAAACACCATATATTTT. It codes for CASSGTVPSGNTIYF. The full variable domain, with the rest looked up from reference TRBV2 and TRBJ1-3, is EPEVTQTPSHQVTQMGQEVILRCVPISNHLYFYWYRQILGQKVEFLVSFYNNEISEKSEIFDDQFSVERPDGSNFTLKIRSTKLEDSAMYFCASSGTVPSGNTIYFGEGSWLTVV.

The chain couples TRBV5-4 to TRBJ2-5; 9 bases match TRBD2. Germline V gene lookup returns CDR1 SGHNT and CDR2 YYREEE (reference sequence). CDR3 length equals 15 residues. With 4 bases clipped from V and 4 bases from J, the junction kept 8 bases outside the gene matches. Here the CDR3 DNA reads TGTGCCAGCAGCCCAAAGCGCGGGAGGGCAGAGACCCAGTACTTC. Protein sequence: CASSPKRGRAETQYF.

The chain couples TRBV5-3 to TRBJ1-1; 7 positions match TRBD1. TRBV5-3 is given ORF status, its function remaining uncertain. The CDR3 extends over 17 amino acids. With 4 bases clipped from V and 1 base from J, the junction kept 13 bases outside the gene matches. CDR3 amino acids: CARSRTGSLLPNTEAFF. CDR3 DNA sequence: TGTGCCAGAAGCAGGACAGGATCCCTTTTGCCGAACACTGAAGCTTTCTTT.

The genes are TRBV6-5 and TRBJ2-5; tentative D call: TRBD1 (5 bases). Germline CDR1 is MNHEY and CDR2 is SVGAGI. Trimming pared 5 bases from V and 3 bases from J, leaving 7 bases between. The CDR3 is made up of 12 amino acids. The CDR3 loop reads CASSDRKETQYF. CDR3 coding DNA: TGTGCCAGCAGTGACAGAAAAGAGACCCAGTACTTC.

The chain is built from TRBV5-6 and TRBJ2-3; 9 bases agree with TRBD1. Losses at the gene ends were 0 bases for V and 4 bases for J; bases not matched to a gene: 6. The CDR3 sequence is 16 residues long. Germline assignment: CDR1 SGHDT and CDR2 YYEEEE. This CDR3 reads CASSLAGTGNPDTQYF. The CDR3 DNA reads as TGTGCCAGCAGCTTGGCCGGGACAGGGAACCCAGATACGCAGTATTTT.

V and J are TRBV5-1 and TRBJ2-7; TRBD2 matches 13 bases. Trimming at V came to 5 bases and at J to 3 bases, leaving 2 bases not matched to a gene. The CDR3 length is 14 residues. CDR1 and CDR2 (germline): SGHRS, YFSETQ. The CDR3 sequence: CASRGTSGNYEQYF. CDR3 nucleotide sequence: TGCGCCAGCAGAGGGACTAGCGGGAACTACGAGCAGTACTTC. The whole variable domain, filled in from reference TRBV5-1 and TRBJ2-7, reads KAGVTQTPRYLIKTRGQQVTLSCSPISGHRSVSWYQQTPGQGLQFLFEYFSETQRNKGNFPGRFSGRQFSNSRSEMNVSTLELGDSALYLCASRGTSGNYEQYFGPGTRLTVT.

This chain connects TRBV5-1 to TRBJ2-7; weak D call: TRBD2 (6 bases). The CDR3 covers 14 residues. Between the trimmed V and J ends, which lost 4 bases and 2 bases, there was a span of 13 bases. From germline, CDR1 is SGHRS and CDR2 YFSETQ. The CDR3 DNA sequence: TGCGCCAGCAGCCCCGGTGGCGGGGCCTACGAGCAGTACTTC. This translates into CASSPGGGAYEQYF.

This chain links TRBV6-1 with TRBJ2-7; perhaps TRBD2 as D (6 bases). This CDR3 spans 12 amino acids. The V and J ends lost 1 base and 7 bases respectively, with 8 bases between them. Germline assignment: CDR1 MNHNS and CDR2 SASEGT. The CDR3 reads CASSEGAGEQYF. The DNA of the CDR3 is TGTGCCAGCAGTGAAGGGGCGGGGGAGCAGTACTTC.

The V call is TRBV10-3, the J call TRBJ2-1; 14 nucleotides align to TRBD2. The CDR3 is made up of 17 amino acids. Germline V gene data show CDR1 as ENHRY and CDR2 as SYGVKD. Trimming took 11 bases from V and 6 from J; bases not matched to a gene: 15. The DNA of the CDR3 is TGTGCCGCAACGGGACAGCCCGGACTAGCGGGGGGCAATGAGCAGTTCTTC. Translated: CAATGQPGLAGGNEQFF.

The rearrangement joins TRBV10-3 to TRBJ2-7; tentatively, D is TRBD1 (5 bases). The CDR3 is 16 amino acids. Deletions cut 3 bases from V and 2 bases from J, with 17 bases between. In germline, CDR1 is ENHRY, CDR2 SYGVKD. CDR3 nucleotides: TGTGCCATCAGTGATTATGGGGCGCAGTCCCCCTACGAGCAGTACTTC. Translation: CAISDYGAQSPYEQYF.

Note on this clone: Additional DNA sequences in this sample encode the identical CDR3. The V call is TRBV6-5, the J call TRBJ2-1; D gene unclear. Looked up from germline, CDR1 is MNHEY and CDR2 is SVGAGI. Trimming stripped 2 bases from V and 5 bases from J, with 7 bases between. CDR3 length: 13 residues. The CDR3 loop is CASSYGRDNEQFF. The CDR3 nucleotides read TGTGCCAGCAGTTACGGTCGCGACAATGAGCAGTTCTTC.

The chain uses TRBV10-1 and TRBJ2-2, with 8 bases fitting TRBD2. Germline V gene data show CDR1 as WNHNN and CDR2 as SYGVQD (reference sequence). This CDR3 comprises 15 residues. The ends lost 5 bases at V and 7 bases at J; junction bases unmatched: 9. The CDR3 spells CASSMTGGQVGELFF. The DNA for the CDR3 is TGCGCCAGCAGTATGACGGGGGGGCAGGTCGGGGAGCTGTTTTTT.

This clone was seen only a few times. The chain has TRBV29-1 and TRBJ2-1; 7 bases agree with TRBD1. V shed 1 base, J shed 6 bases, and the junction held 3 bases outside the gene matches. Germline V lookup: CDR1 SQVTM, CDR2 ANQGSEA. The CDR3 loop spans 13 amino acids. CDR3 sequence (DNA): TGCAGCGTTGAAGGGACAGGCAGCAATGAGCAGTTCTTC. It encodes CSVEGTGSNEQFF.

The chain joins TRBV7-9 to TRBJ1-1; 10 nucleotides match TRBD1. Germline lookup yields CDR1 SEHNR and CDR2 FQNEAQ (reference sequence). The V and J ends lost 4 bases and 2 bases, in that order; junction bases with no gene match: 4. The CDR3 length is 15 residues. The CDR3 loop reads CASSSGQGKNTEAFF. The CDR3 nucleotides are TGTGCCAGCAGCTCGGGACAGGGGAAAAACACTGAAGCTTTCTTT.

The chain couples TRBV9 to TRBJ2-3; 15 bases line up with TRBD2. The V gene end was trimmed by 4 bases and the J gene end by 3 bases; junction bases not matched to a gene: 3. The length of the CDR3 is 16 residues. Per germline, CDR1 SGDLS and CDR2 YYNGEE. CDR3 residues: CASSLGLAGGTDTQYF. The CDR3 nucleotides are TGTGCCAGCAGCTTAGGACTAGCGGGGGGGACAGATACGCAGTATTTT.

The rearrangement uses TRBV15 and TRBJ1-5, with 7 positions matching TRBD1. This CDR3 region has 15 residues. From germline, CDR1 is LNHNV and CDR2 YYDKDF (reference sequence). V lost 3 bases, J lost 7 bases, and 9 bases stayed unmatched. The CDR3 reads CATSSEQGSNQPQHF. CDR3 nucleotides: TGTGCCACCAGCAGCGAACAGGGGTCAAACCAGCCCCAGCATTTT.

The V and J genes are TRBV7-2 and TRBJ1-2; D is undetermined. V lost 1 base and J lost 4, with 10 bases in between. Germline loops: CDR1 SGHTA, CDR2 FQGNSA. There are 14 residues in the CDR3. Here the CDR3 reads CASSLVNSPYGYTF. Here the CDR3 DNA reads TGTGCCAGCAGCTTAGTGAACTCCCCCTATGGCTACACCTTC.

V and J are TRBV9 and TRBJ1-2; maybe TRBD1 (5 bases). Germline V gene data show CDR1 as SGDLS and CDR2 as YYNGEE. CDR3 size: 14 residues. V lost 3 bases to trimming and J lost 4 bases, with 13 bases between them. The chain's CDR3 is CASSAGLEGYGYTF. In nucleotides, the CDR3 is TGTGCCAGCAGCGCAGGGTTGGAGGGCTATGGCTACACCTTC.

As to this clone: The junction departs from the called germline gene at one end, perhaps through a read error. The chain recombines TRBV7-9 with TRBJ2-3, with TRBD1 matching 8 bases. The CDR3 consists of 14 residues. The germline gives CDR1 SEHNR, CDR2 FQNEAQ (reference sequence). The CDR3 loop is CSSSPSRGLDTQYF. DNA for the CDR3: TGTTCCAGCAGCCCTAGCAGGGGGCTCGATACGCAGTATTTT. The full variable domain, in which reference TRBV7-9 and TRBJ2-3 provide the parts outside the CDR3, is DTGVSQNPRHKITKRGQNVTFRCDPISEHNRLYWYRQTLGQGPEFLTYFQNEAQLEKSRLLSDRFSAERPKGSFSTLEIQRTEQGDSAMYLCSSSPSRGLDTQYFGPGTRLTVL.

This clone was found once. Here the CDR3 reads CASQGFIAGDYEQYF. Written as DNA, the CDR3 is TGTGCCAGCCAGGGCTTTATAGCGGGAGACTACGAGCAGTACTTC. The V call is TRBV2, the J call TRBJ2-7; 9 bases match TRBD2. The CDR3 covers 15 residues. The ends lost 8 bases at V and 3 bases at J; junction bases unmatched: 11. Germline V gives CDR1 SNHLY, CDR2 FYNNEI.

V is TRBV19 and J is TRBJ2-7, with TRBD1 identical over 8 bases. The CDR3 covers 16 residues. V gave up 5 bases and J gave up 0 bases; unmatched junction bases: 9. The V gene's germline CDR1 is LNHDA and CDR2 SQIVND (reference sequence). The CDR3 nucleotides read TGTGCCAGTAGTCCGACCCAGGGGGCTCGCTCCTACGAGCAGTACTTC. This codes for CASSPTQGARSYEQYF.

The chain combines TRBV6-6 with TRBJ1-5, with D unclear. Germline values: CDR1 MNHNY, CDR2 SVGAGI (reference sequence). CDR3 length: 14 amino acids. Between the trimmed V and J ends, which lost 0 bases and 2 bases, there was a span of 5 bases. CDR3 nucleotide sequence: TGTGCCAGCAGTTACTCGAGCCGCAATCAGCCCCAGCATTTT. It encodes CASSYSSRNQPQHF.

To note about this clone: At one end, the junction sequence differs from germline, possibly due to a read error. The rearrangement links TRBV7-9 to TRBJ1-1, with D unclear. In germline, CDR1 is SEHNR, CDR2 FQNEAQ (reference sequence). The CDR3 extends over 14 amino acids. This CDR3 is CSSSLILSYTEAFF. The CDR3 DNA reads as TGTTCCAGCAGCTTAATTCTGAGTTACACTGAAGCTTTCTTT.

This chain joins TRBV4-2 and TRBJ1-4; tentative D call: TRBD1 (6 bases). The CDR3 covers 15 residues. The germline V and J ends were trimmed by 4 bases and 4 bases, with 13 bases remaining between them. The germline V gene encodes CDR1 LGHNA and CDR2 YNFKEQ. The CDR3 region has the DNA TGTGCCAGCAGCCCACGACAGGCTGGTAATGAAAAACTGTTTTTT. It specifies CASSPRQAGNEKLFF.

This clone was detected only a few times. The chain uses TRBV28 and TRBJ2-1, with 12 positions matching TRBD2. From germline, CDR1 is MDHEN and CDR2 SYDVKM. CDR3 length equals 18 residues. V lost 3 bases and J lost 7; bases outside the gene matches: 13. The CDR3 nucleotides are TGTGCCAGCAGTTTTTCCGGACAGCTAGCGGGAGGGCTTAATGAGCAGTTCTTC. It codes for CASSFSGQLAGGLNEQFF.

Details on this clone: One end of the junction does not line up with germline, which may come from a read error. This sequence joins TRBV28 and TRBJ2-2; 9 bases match TRBD2. CDR3 length equals 15 residues. Germline V gene lookup returns CDR1 MDHEN and CDR2 SYDVKM. CDR3 nucleotide sequence: TGTGCCAGCAGTCAGCGGGGGGCGAACACCGGGGAGCTATTTTTT. This gives the protein CASSQRGANTGELFF.

V gene TRBV7-9 combines with J gene TRBJ2-5, with D possibly TRBD1 on 7 matching bases. This CDR3 spans 14 amino acids. Germline CDR1 SEHNR, CDR2 FQNEAQ (reference sequence). Trimming left V 7 bases short and J 5 bases short, with 17 bases between. CDR3 bases: TGTGCCAGCACCTCACGAGGAGGGGGCGAGACCCAGTACTTC. Translated, it gives CASTSRGGGETQYF.

This rearrangement joins TRBV2 to TRBJ1-2, with D uncertain. Trimming removed 3 bases from V and 4 bases from J, with 9 bases in between. The CDR3 has 13 residues. CDR1 and CDR2 from the germline V gene are SNHLY and FYNNEI. DNA for the CDR3: TGTGCCAGCAGTGAGGAGGGCCCCTATGGCTACACCTTC. Translating it yields CASSEEGPYGYTF.

This chain links TRBV15 with TRBJ1-5; 9 positions agree with TRBD1. The CDR3 extends over 16 amino acids. The germline CDR1 and CDR2 sequences are LNHNV and YYDKDF (reference sequence). J lost 7 bases, V lost 5 bases, and 12 bases had no gene match. CDR3 DNA sequence: TGTGCCACCAGCTCACGGGACAGGGAGTTAAGGCAGCCCCAGCATTTT. Translated, it gives CATSSRDRELRQPQHF.

In this sample, this clone turned up once. CDR3 coding DNA: TGCAGGGGTCGGGACAGGGCGGCCACTGAAGCTTTCTTT. Amino acids: CRGRDRAATEAFF. V usage is TRBV29-1 and J usage is TRBJ1-1; 9 bases line up with TRBD1. The CDR3 runs to 13 residues. The germline V gene has CDR1 SQVTM and CDR2 ANQGSEA.

J is TRBJ1-5 and V is TRBV27; a weak D match, TRBD1 (5 bases). V gave up 4 bases and J gave up 7 bases, with 20 bases separating them. CDR1 is MNHEY and CDR2 is SMNVEV in the germline V gene (reference sequence). This CDR3 is built from 16 residues. CDR3 region: CASSSLGGTLGQPQHF. CDR3 sequence (DNA): TGTGCCAGCAGTTCTTTAGGAGGGACCCTTGGGCAGCCCCAGCATTTT.